This is a list of T cell receptor beta chains from one sample in a study of OX40 agonist ivuxolimab in advanced cancers. TCRdb's copy holds only in-frame clones and misses some; the assay was immunoSEQ multiplex PCR. The data show 30,000 to 40,000 clones, with around three quarters seen just once and about a fifth held by the top ten. Material: CD4+ or CD8+ T cells sorted from blood, obtained in a trial of the OX40 agonist ivuxolimab. These TCRs come from an adult with an advanced solid tumor such as melanoma, head and neck, liver or kidney cancer. Both conserved end residues are part of each CDR3. D genes are given only for firm matches. Expanded clones are given a class, and other clones once, few, many or no size at all.

>TRBV19|TRBJ2-3|NA|NA
CASTKGGWRDTQYF
TGTGCCAGTACCAAGGGGGGGTGGAGAGATACGCAGTATTTT
>TRBV5-6|TRBJ2-4|once|NA
CASTPSPKAKNIQYF
TGTGCCAGCACCCCATCGCCCAAAGCCAAAAACATTCAGTACTTC
>TRBV6-1|TRBJ1-2|NA|NA
CASSSTNYGYTF
TGTGCCAGCAGTTCAACTAACTATGGCTACACCTTC
>TRBV27|TRBJ2-3|NA|TRBD2
CASSLSAGGTDTQYF
TGTGCCAGCAGTTTATCCGCGGGAGGGACAGATACGCAGTATTTT
>TRBV7-9|TRBJ1-3|NA|NA
CASSLAGAGNTIYF
TGTGCCAGCAGCTTGGCAGGGGCCGGAAACACCATATATTTT
>TRBV6-6|TRBJ1-4|NA|TRBD1
CASSYSLRQGGEKLFF
TGTGCCAGCAGTTACTCCCTTCGACAGGGCGGTGAAAAACTGTTTTTT
>TRBV6-6|TRBJ1-6|NA|TRBD1
CASTGTVNSPLHF
TGTGCCAGCACCGGGACAGTTAATTCACCCCTCCACTTT
>TRBV11-2|TRBJ1-2|NA|NA
CASSLDSTPRTGYTF
TGTGCCAGCAGCTTAGATAGTACCCCTCGAACTGGCTACACCTTC
>TRBV7-2|TRBJ1-1|NA|NA
CASSFQGGTTEAFF
TGTGCCAGCAGCTTTCAGGGTGGGACCACTGAAGCTTTCTTT
>TRBV11-2|TRBJ2-5|NA|NA
CASSLVARSTGETQYF
TGTGCCAGCAGCTTAGTGGCTAGGAGTACAGGAGAGACCCAGTACTTC
>TRBV29-1|TRBJ1-1|NA|NA
CSVGGVGTEAFF
TGCAGCGTTGGTGGGGTGGGCACTGAAGCTTTCTTT
>TRBV5-8|TRBJ1-2|NA|TRBD1
CASSLVGQGVGYTF
TGTGCCAGCAGCTTGGTAGGACAGGGGGTCGGCTACACCTTC
>TRBV4-2|TRBJ1-3|few|NA
CASSQPGNTIYF
TGTGCCAGCAGCCAACCTGGAAACACCATATATTTT
>TRBV27|TRBJ2-2|few|TRBD1
CASSFRGTGGELFF
TGTGCCAGCAGTTTCAGGGGGACAGGCGGGGAGCTGTTTTTT
>TRBV10-3|TRBJ1-6|NA|NA
CAISKQTGTFGSYNSPLHF
TGTGCCATCAGTAAACAAACGGGAACTTTCGGCTCCTATAATTCACCCCTCCACTTT
>TRBV5-1|TRBJ2-3|NA|NA
CASSLILRTDTQYF
TGCGCCAGCAGCTTGATTTTGCGCACAGATACGCAGTATTTT
>TRBV4-1|TRBJ2-3|NA|TRBD2
CASSQVHQRGGYTDTQYF
TGCGCCAGCAGCCAAGTGCACCAGCGGGGGGGTTACACAGATACGCAGTATTTT
>TRBV9|TRBJ1-1|NA|NA
CASSVEAASVTFF
TGTGCCAGCAGCGTAGAGGCGGCCTCCGTAACTTTCTTT
>TRBV19|TRBJ2-2|NA|NA
CAMQDSNTGELFF
TGTGCCATGCAGGACAGTAACACCGGGGAGCTGTTTTTT
>TRBV7-8|TRBJ1-1|few|NA
CASSLSSARGTEAFF
TGTGCCAGCAGCTTATCCTCCGCAAGAGGGACTGAAGCTTTCTTT
>TRBV7-9|TRBJ1-2|NA|TRBD1
CASSSDRPGYTF
TGTGCCAGCAGCTCGGACAGGCCTGGCTACACCTTC
>TRBV7-8|TRBJ1-2|few|NA
CASSLGGRAYGYTF
TGTGCCAGCAGCTTAGGTGGCCGAGCCTATGGCTACACCTTC
>TRBV28|TRBJ1-5|NA|TRBD1
CASIRTGESNQPQHF
TGTGCCAGCATCAGGACAGGGGAGAGCAATCAGCCCCAGCATTTT
>TRBV7-9|TRBJ2-7|NA|TRBD1
CASSFRTGAYEQYF
TGTGCCAGCAGCTTTAGGACAGGTGCCTACGAGCAGTACTTC
>TRBV18|TRBJ1-3|NA|NA
CASSPSAGFSGNTIYF
TGTGCCAGCTCACCATCGGCCGGTTTCTCTGGAAACACCATATATTTT
>TRBV19|TRBJ1-1|NA|NA
CASSIARNTEAFF
TGTGCCAGTAGTATAGCCCGGAACACTGAAGCTTTCTTT
>TRBV27|TRBJ2-1|NA|TRBD2
CASSPFGRLQNEQFF
TGTGCCAGCAGTCCCTTCGGGAGGCTCCAGAATGAGCAGTTCTTC
>TRBV27|TRBJ2-3|few|NA
CASSWGHRVATDTQYF
TGTGCCAGCAGTTGGGGCCACAGGGTCGCCACAGATACGCAGTATTTT
>TRBV6-5|TRBJ2-7|few|TRBD1
CASSAGTEYEQYF
TGTGCCAGCAGTGCCGGGACAGAATACGAGCAGTACTTC
>TRBV30|TRBJ2-5|few|NA
CAGRVSRETQYF
TGTGCCGGCCGGGTGTCCCGAGAGACCCAGTACTTC
>TRBV10-3|TRBJ1-1|NA|TRBD1
CASRQGQNTEAFF
TGTGCCTCCCGACAGGGCCAAAACACTGAAGCTTTCTTT
>TRBV6-1|TRBJ1-5|NA|NA
CASREGQSSQPQHF
TGTGCCAGCAGGGAAGGACAGTCCTCTCAGCCCCAGCATTTT
>TRBV6-1|TRBJ1-2|NA|NA
CASSEELLSGRNYGYTF
TGTGCCAGCAGTGAAGAACTCCTCTCCGGACGGAACTATGGCTACACCTTC
>TRBV7-2|TRBJ1-1|NA|NA
CASTSTGQSNTEAFF
TGTGCCAGCACCTCAACCGGTCAGTCGAACACTGAAGCTTTCTTT
>TRBV2|TRBJ1-4|NA|NA
CASRKGAGEKLFF
TGTGCCAGCAGGAAGGGTGCGGGAGAAAAACTGTTTTTT
>TRBV7-3|TRBJ1-1|few|NA
CASSLSGGKTAFF
TGTGCCAGCAGCTTAAGCGGGGGGAAAACGGCTTTCTTT
>TRBV7-8|TRBJ2-2|NA|NA
CASSLLGSNTGELFF
TGTGCCAGCAGCCTCTTGGGATCGAACACCGGGGAGCTGTTTTTT
>TRBV6-1|TRBJ1-1|NA|NA
CASSEPGNTEAFF
TGTGCCAGCAGTGAGCCGGGGAACACTGAAGCTTTCTTT
>TRBV7-2|TRBJ1-6|few|NA
CASSLRGQGGDSPLHF
TGTGCCAGCAGCTTGAGAGGGCAGGGAGGGGATTCACCCCTCCACTTT
>TRBV6-5|TRBJ2-1|NA|TRBD2
CASSATSGGRYEQFF
TGTGCCAGCAGTGCGACTAGCGGGGGGAGGTATGAGCAGTTCTTC
>TRBV5-1|TRBJ1-1|NA|NA
CASSPWGGSGDTEAFF
TGCGCCAGCAGCCCATGGGGAGGCTCAGGGGACACTGAAGCTTTCTTT
>TRBV11-2|TRBJ2-5|NA|NA
CASSLGGAEEETQYF
TGTGCCAGCAGCTTAGGGGGGGCGGAGGAAGAGACCCAGTACTTC
>TRBV6-6|TRBJ2-2|NA|NA
CASSYTRAGELFF
TGTGCCAGCAGTTACACCCGGGCGGGGGAGCTGTTTTTT
>TRBV14|TRBJ1-1|NA|NA
CASSPPGSGTEAFF
TGTGCCAGCAGCCCACCCGGGAGTGGAACTGAAGCTTTCTTT
>TRBV4-2|TRBJ1-5|NA|TRBD1
CASSQEDGTGGKYNQPQHF
TGTGCCAGCAGCCAAGAGGACGGAACAGGGGGCAAATACAATCAGCCCCAGCATTTT
>TRBV5-6|TRBJ2-3|NA|NA
CASSLGRAEDTQYF
TGTGCCAGCAGCTTAGGCAGGGCCGAGGATACGCAGTATTTT